The clone carrying this TCR beta chain was recorded many times. Its antigen remains unknown. The sample comes from a study of T cell repertoires in cytomegalovirus infection. Overall study context: Recently identified HLA-C-restricted CMV epitopes were among the peptides used. Public TCR beta signatures indicated both CMV infection and matching HLA type. Study results and caveats: The study identified carriers of CMV plus the relevant HLA from cumulative public TCR beta family frequency. HLA-C-restricted TCR beta clonotypes specific for CMV led the ex vivo response.

Using its own MiXCR run on the reads, TCRdb lists one record per CDR3 protein. The sample yields some 920,000 distinct CDR3 sequences, under 40% seen once. The CDR3 spans 17 residues. Germline CDR1 and CDR2: SGHVS and FQNEAQ. V lost 5 bases to trimming and J lost 0 bases, with 17 bases between them. The clonotype was recovered from a human donor in good health (CMV status not recorded). Some clones in this sample may be carry-over from other donors' samples. This rearrangement joins TRBV7-8 to TRBJ1-5; tentatively, D is TRBD1 (5 bases). This specimen was cultured CD8+ T cells from PBMCs, taken from culture after CMV antigen stimulation. The CDR3 region has the DNA TGTGCCAGCAGCCCGTCAGGGTCGTGGGGTAGCAATCAGCCCCAGCATTTT. As protein: CASSPSGSWGSNQPQHF.